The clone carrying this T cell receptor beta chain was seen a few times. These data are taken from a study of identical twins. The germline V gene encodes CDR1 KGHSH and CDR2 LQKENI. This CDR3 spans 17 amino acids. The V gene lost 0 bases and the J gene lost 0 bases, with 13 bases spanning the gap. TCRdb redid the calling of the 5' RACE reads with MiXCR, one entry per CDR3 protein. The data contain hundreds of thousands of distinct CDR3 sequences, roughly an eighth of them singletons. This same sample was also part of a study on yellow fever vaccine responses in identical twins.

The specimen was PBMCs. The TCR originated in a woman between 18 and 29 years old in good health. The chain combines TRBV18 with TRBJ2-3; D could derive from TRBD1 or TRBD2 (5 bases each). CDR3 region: CASSPPVRGYSTDTQYF. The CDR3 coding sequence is TGTGCCAGCTCACCACCGGTCCGGGGCTACAGCACAGATACGCAGTATTTT.